This entry is about one T cell receptor beta chain. Sequencing was performed with immunoSEQ multiplex PCR; in TCRdb, only in-frame clones are kept and a portion is missing. The data contain fewer than 70,000 clones, about nine tenths of them singletons. The V gene's germline CDR1 is SGHNT and CDR2 YENEEA. The trim removed 4 bases at V and 0 bases at J, leaving 2 bases unmatched. This CDR3 has 15 amino acids. The data originate from a study of lymphopenia after photon versus proton radiotherapy. This TCR was sampled from a man older than 75 with esophageal cancer. This sequence joins TRBV11-3 and TRBJ2-2, with 7 bases identical to TRBD1. The specimen comprised peripheral blood, sampled from a patient treated with proton-based radiotherapy. Written as DNA, the CDR3 is TGTGCCAGCAGCTCAACAGGGGCGAACACCGGGGAGCTGTTTTTT. As protein: CASSSTGANTGELFF. Full variable domain (outside the CDR3, taken from reference TRBV11-3 and TRBJ2-2): EAGVVQSPRYKIIEKKQPVAFWCNPISGHNTLYWYLQNLGQGPELLIRYENEEAVDDSQLPKDRFSAERLKGVDSTLKIQPAELGDSAVYLCASSSTGANTGELFFGEGSRLTVL.